Shown below are 8 T cell receptor beta chains from a single sample sequenced in a study of blood T cells in healthy people across ages. With a J-beta primer mix and a sample-barcoded 5' primer, a second PCR ran 7 to 11 cycles. TCRdb recomputed calls from the 5' RACE reads with MiXCR, one row per CDR3 protein. The sample includes over 600,000 distinct CDR3 sequences, 45% to 70% of them seen just once. The sequenced sample was blood. The receptors were gathered from a middle-aged man in good health.

Comment on this clonotype: One junction end disagrees with the germline gene, perhaps due to a read error. The gene calls are TRBV6-1 and TRBJ1-2, with D hard to call. Germline CDR1 and CDR2: MNHNS and SASEGT. CDR3 length: 14 residues. In DNA form, the CDR3 reads TGTGCCAGCAGTACCCCTCGCGGGAACTATGGCTACATCTTC. This translates into CASSTPRGNYGYIF.

V is TRBV25-1 and J is TRBJ1-2; 7 bases are shared with TRBD1. This CDR3 has 13 amino acids. Germline V CDR1 and CDR2: MGHDK, SYGVNS. With 9 bases clipped from V and 3 bases from J, the junction kept 7 bases outside the gene matches. The chain's CDR3 is CASKGGGDYGYTF. In DNA, the CDR3 is TGTGCCAGTAAGGGAGGGGGCGACTATGGCTACACCTTC.

The chain joins TRBV4-2 to TRBJ2-1, with D unclear. Germline V CDR1 and CDR2: LGHNA, YNFKEQ. The CDR3 is 13 amino acids. V lost 0 bases, J lost 5 bases, and 5 bases lay in between. DNA of the CDR3: TGTGCCAGCAGCCAAGAGACTGACAATGAGCAGTTCTTC. Amino acid sequence: CASSQETDNEQFF.

The table lists this clonotype with a few counts. The chain couples TRBV27 to TRBJ2-3; D remains unclear. This CDR3 is 13 amino acids long. Germline V gene sequence: CDR1 MNHEY, CDR2 SMNVEV (reference sequence). V gave up 2 bases and J gave up 6 bases, with 9 bases separating them. The CDR3 sequence: CASSLILRDTQYF. CDR3 DNA sequence: TGTGCCAGCAGTTTAATTCTAAGGGATACGCAGTATTTT.

Details on this clonotype: The junction and the germline gene differ at one end; a read error may be behind it. The gene calls are TRBV5-4 and TRBJ1-6, with TRBD1 as a possible D gene (6 bases). From germline, CDR1 is SGHNT and CDR2 YYREEE (reference sequence). The CDR3 extends over 15 amino acids. The CDR3 DNA is TGTGTCAGCAGCTTGGATGGCAGGGGAAATTCACCCCTCCACTTT. Residues: CVSSLDGRGNSPLHF.

The chain employs TRBV7-8 and TRBJ2-4; 8 bases match TRBD2. The CDR3 covers 17 residues. The V and J ends lost 4 bases and 1 base, in that order; junction bases with no gene match: 9. CDR1 is SGHVS, CDR2 FQNEAQ, per germline. DNA of the CDR3: TGTGCCAGCAGCTCCTCTCGGGGGGGGACGGCCAAAAACATTCAGTACTTC. This sequence encodes CASSSSRGGTAKNIQYF.

For this clonotype: A far larger clone is a single base away, which makes a read error likely. The V and J genes are TRBV9 and TRBJ2-7, with D perhaps TRBD1 (6 bases). The end of the DNA aligns better with TRBJ2-5, so the J call may be wrong. This CDR3 comprises 11 residues. CDR1 SGDLS and CDR2 YYNGEE come from the germline V gene. The CDR3 reads CPSSRGETQYF. CDR3 bases: TGTCCCAGCAGCAGGGGAGAGACCCAGTACTTC.

The chain uses TRBV20-1 and TRBJ2-1, with D maybe TRBD1 (6 bases). V lost 0 bases and J lost 6, with 27 bases in between. The CDR3 totals 19 residues. CDR1 is DFQATT, CDR2 SNEGSKA, per germline (reference sequence). This chain's CDR3 is CSARDRGGRAQGGFNEQFF. In DNA form, the CDR3 reads TGCAGTGCTAGAGATCGGGGTGGGCGGGCACAGGGCGGTTTCAATGAGCAGTTCTTC.